These 4 T cell receptor beta chains were all obtained from the same sample, sequenced in a study of T cell repertoires in cytomegalovirus infection. No antigens are known for them. TCRdb passed the reads through MiXCR, listing each CDR3 protein once. The sample consists of around 200,000 distinct CDR3 sequences, approximately 38% of them appearing once. Sequenced material: CD8+ T cells from cultured PBMCs, taken from culture after CMV antigen stimulation. The origin of the receptors is a human donor in good health (CMV status not recorded). Some clones in this sample may be carry-over from other donors' samples.

This clonotype was counted only a few times. The chain combines TRBV11-2 with TRBJ1-4; D remains ambiguous. This CDR3 contains 15 residues. Between the trimmed V and J ends, which lost 3 bases and 5 bases, there was a span of 13 bases. Germline CDR1 SGHAT, CDR2 FQNNGV. In DNA, the CDR3 is TGTGCCAGCAGCTTGGAAAGGGCGCGGAATGAAAAACTGTTTTTT. Its translation is CASSLERARNEKLFF. Based on the CDR3 plus reference TRBV11-2 and TRBJ1-4, the full variable domain is EAGVAQSPRYKIIEKRQSVAFWCNPISGHATLYWYQQILGQGPKLLIQFQNNGVVDDSQLPKDRFSAERLKGVDSTLKIQPAKLEDSAVYLCASSLERARNEKLFFGSGTQLSVL.

The chain uses TRBV7-3 and TRBJ2-3; 8 bases match TRBD2. Germline values: CDR1 SGHTA, CDR2 FQGTGA. This CDR3 is built from 14 residues. V lost 4 bases to trimming and J lost 6 bases; unmatched junction nucleotides: 6. Here the CDR3 DNA reads TGTGCCAGCAGCTCTACGGGGGGGAGTGATACGCAGTATTTT. Amino acids: CASSSTGGSDTQYF.

This clonotype was detected only a few times. V gene TRBV6-1 combines with J gene TRBJ2-6; D may be TRBD1 (6 bases). This CDR3 is built from 17 residues. CDR1 is MNHNS, CDR2 SASEGT, per germline. V lost 6 bases and J 0 bases, leaving 15 bases between the germline ends. The CDR3 protein is CASREQGTSSGANVLTF. CDR3 bases: TGTGCCAGCAGGGAACAGGGTACCTCCTCTGGGGCCAACGTCCTGACTTTC.

This chain connects TRBV9 to TRBJ1-2; a weak D match, TRBD1 (6 bases). The CDR3 is made up of 14 amino acids. V was cut by 3 bases and J by 4 bases, with 13 bases left in between. Germline loops: CDR1 SGDLS, CDR2 YYNGEE. As DNA, the CDR3 is TGTGCCAGCAGCGGAACAGGGATCGGCTATGGCTACACCTTC. The encoded protein is CASSGTGIGYGYTF.